The 12 T cell receptor beta chains presented below share a single source sample, sequenced in a study of CD8 T cells in ankylosing spondylitis. From the 5' RACE reads, TCRdb called clonotypes with MiXCR, one entry per CDR3 protein. The data show 40,000 or so distinct CDR3 sequences, about 2.5% seen once. The specimen sequenced was blood, either unsorted or a sorted T cell fraction (not recorded which). These receptor sequences come from a male donor with ankylosing spondylitis or in good health (not recorded which).

This clonotype was counted many times. J is TRBJ2-1 and V is TRBV9, with D perhaps TRBD1 or TRBD2 (5 bases each). Trimming pared 1 base from V and 4 bases from J, leaving 12 bases between. The germline V gene encodes CDR1 SGDLS and CDR2 YYNGEE. This CDR3 has 15 residues. DNA of the CDR3: TGTGCCAGCAGCGTATTGGGGGTTAGGTACAATGAGCAGTTCTTC. Protein product: CASSVLGVRYNEQFF.

This clonotype has at least ten counts. V usage is TRBV9 and J usage is TRBJ2-3; TRBD2 agrees at 8 bases. Germline CDR1 reads SGDLS; CDR2 reads YYNGEE. The V and J ends lost 6 bases and 4 bases, in that order; junction bases with no gene match: 10. The CDR3 extends over 15 amino acids. DNA for the CDR3: TGTGCCAGCAAAAGAGGGACTAGGTCTTCAGATACGCAGTATTTT. Translating gives CASKRGTRSSDTQYF.

This chain links TRBV9 with TRBJ2-3, with TRBD2 as a possible D gene (6 bases). CDR1 SGDLS and CDR2 YYNGEE come from the germline V gene. The CDR3 covers 15 residues. The V end lost 3 bases, the J end lost 2 bases, and 13 bases lay between the germline ends. The CDR3 bases are TGTGCCAGCAGCGCCCCGGGACTCCTCACAGATACGCAGTATTTT. Amino acid sequence: CASSAPGLLTDTQYF.

This clonotype was seen ten or more times. Sequence at one end of the junction differs from germline and may be a read error. The chain employs TRBV9 and TRBJ1-1, with D possibly being TRBD1 (5 bases). CDR1 and CDR2 (germline): SGDLS, YYNGEE. This CDR3 region has 15 residues. CDR3 in DNA: TGTGCCAGCAGCGCCAAAGGGGACGGCCCGGGGAATAAGGACTTT. Translation gives CASSAKGDGPGNKDF. Full variable domain (remainder filled in from reference TRBV9 and TRBJ1-1): DSGVTQTPKHLITATGQRVTLRCSPRSGDLSVYWYQQSLDQGLQFLIQYYNGEERAKGNILERFSAQQFPDLHSELNLSSLELGDSALYFCASSAKGDGPGNKDFGQGTRLTVV.

This clonotype was observed many times. This sequence joins TRBV9 and TRBJ2-3; TRBD2 matches at 7 bases. Germline V gene sequence: CDR1 SGDLS, CDR2 YYNGEE. With V trimmed by 4 bases and J by 2 bases, 7 bases remained unmatched. The length of the CDR3 is 15 residues. DNA of the CDR3: TGTGCCAGCAGCCCACTACTAGCGTACACAGATACGCAGTATTTT. Amino acid sequence: CASSPLLAYTDTQYF.

This clonotype was seen at least ten times. The chain joins TRBV9 to TRBJ2-2; 9 bases match TRBD1. From germline, CDR1 is SGDLS and CDR2 YYNGEE. The CDR3 contains 18 residues. V lost 2 bases to trimming and J lost 4 bases; unmatched junction nucleotides: 12. The CDR3 protein is CASSVRQGENRATGELFF. The CDR3, as DNA: TGTGCCAGCAGCGTCCGACAGGGGGAGAACAGGGCCACCGGGGAGCTGTTTTTT.

This sequence joins TRBV18 and TRBJ1-2, with D perhaps matching TRBD1 (6 bases). The ends were cut back, 2 bases at V and 2 bases at J, with 12 bases in the middle. The CDR3 sequence is 15 residues long. Germline assignment: CDR1 KGHSH and CDR2 LQKENI. CDR3 protein: CASSPLRGGNYGYTF. In nucleotides, the CDR3 is TGTGCCAGCTCACCATTGCGGGGGGGCAACTATGGCTACACCTTC.

At least ten counts were recorded for this clonotype. The chain employs TRBV9 and TRBJ2-1; TRBD2 agrees at 7 bases. With 4 bases clipped from V and 6 bases from J, the junction kept 7 bases outside the gene matches. The V gene's germline CDR1 is SGDLS and CDR2 YYNGEE. The length of the CDR3 is 14 residues. DNA of the CDR3: TGTGCCAGCAGCATTCGGACTAGTGGCAATGAGCAGTTCTTC. It specifies CASSIRTSGNEQFF.

This clonotype is medium-sized within its sample. The chain recombines TRBV9 with TRBJ2-1, with D maybe TRBD2 (6 bases). Germline values: CDR1 SGDLS, CDR2 YYNGEE. The CDR3 has 14 residues. V was shortened by 3 bases and J by 2 bases, with 9 bases between the two germline ends. The CDR3 sequence: CASSGGEAYNEQFF. DNA of the CDR3: TGTGCCAGCAGCGGGGGGGAGGCCTACAATGAGCAGTTCTTC.

There are many counts of this clonotype. The chain employs TRBV9 and TRBJ2-2; TRBD2 aligns across 8 bases. Looked up from germline, CDR1 is SGDLS and CDR2 is YYNGEE. The CDR3 spans 16 residues. V gave up 2 bases and J gave up 3 bases; unmatched junction bases: 6. The CDR3 DNA follows: TGTGCCAGCAGCGTTGATAGCGGGACCCACACCGGGGAGCTGTTTTTT. Encoded protein: CASSVDSGTHTGELFF.

This clonotype was counted many times. V and J are TRBV9 and TRBJ2-7, with D hard to call. Trimming removed 4 bases from V and 2 bases from J, with 7 bases in between. The CDR3 spans 12 residues. Germline loops: CDR1 SGDLS, CDR2 YYNGEE. CDR3 region: CASSRSAYEQYF. The CDR3 DNA follows: TGTGCCAGCAGCCGCAGCGCCTACGAGCAGTACTTC. The full variable domain, rest sourced from reference TRBV9 and TRBJ2-7, is DSGVTQTPKHLITATGQRVTLRCSPRSGDLSVYWYQQSLDQGLQFLIQYYNGEERAKGNILERFSAQQFPDLHSELNLSSLELGDSALYFCASSRSAYEQYFGPGTRLTVT.

This rearrangement joins TRBV9 to TRBJ2-5; no definite D call. Germline CDR1 is SGDLS and CDR2 is YYNGEE. CDR3 length equals 12 residues. V dropped 3 bases and J dropped 2 bases, with 5 bases sitting between them. CDR3: CASSASQETQYF. The DNA for the CDR3 is TGTGCCAGCAGCGCTTCTCAAGAGACCCAGTACTTC.